This is a list of T cell receptor beta chains from one sample in a study of T cells in tuberculosis. Here immunoSEQ multiplex PCR was the method, and the copy in TCRdb shows in-frame clones only, minus some. The sample shows 45,000 or so clones, over 90% of them seen only once. What was sequenced was PBMCs. These receptors came from a donor aged 10 to 29 with latent tuberculosis or without tuberculosis infection. Both conserved end residues are part of each CDR3. The order of the fields is CDR3 protein, V gene, J gene.

CASSLTQGDGVDGYTF	TRBV7-6	TRBJ1-2
CASSQMMPGGYQETQYF	TRBV4-1	TRBJ2-5
CASSASLAGDRTDTQYF	TRBV7-9	TRBJ2-3
CASSPRLAGAGEQFF	TRBV7-2	TRBJ2-1
CASSLTSGRTPTGELFF	TRBV7-9	TRBJ2-2
CASSETRTYEQYF	TRBV2	TRBJ2-7
CASSSTGAGEQYF	TRBV9	TRBJ2-7
CASSFTSGGPQYTGELFF	TRBV7-6	TRBJ2-2
CASSLTRLAGVYEQYF	TRBV27	TRBJ2-7
CASSWGQGNQPQHF	TRBV6-5	TRBJ1-5
CASRYREGAFF	TRBV6-5	TRBJ1-1
CASSLWQREIGNEQFF	TRBV28	TRBJ2-1
CASSPGTGGIQETQYF	TRBV5-8	TRBJ2-5
CASSPETRQGTEAFF	TRBV5-1	TRBJ1-1